This TCR beta chain was documented in a study of shared clonotypes between healthy human individuals. Across the whole study: Aged between 18 and 49, the donors were a couple of women and three men.

Samples underwent the assay at deep level. Method: immunoSEQ multiplex PCR; TCRdb's copy keeps in-frame clones and lacks some. The data contain just over 2,000,000 clones, about 95% of them singletons. Selected positively for CCR7 and CD45RO-negative, naive CD8 cells excluded terminally differentiated effector memory CD45RA+ cells. The germline V gene has CDR1 MGHRA and CDR2 YSYEKL. Deletions cut 2 bases from V and 7 bases from J, with 21 bases between. CDR3 length: 16 amino acids. The specimen was naive CD8+ T cells sorted from blood. This clonotype was obtained from a young man in good health. This chain links TRBV4-1 with TRBJ2-7; D is possibly TRBD2 (6 bases). The CDR3 region is CASSQLITGVPGEQYF. For the CDR3, the DNA is TGCGCCAGCAGCCAACTAATAACGGGAGTCCCAGGGGAGCAGTACTTC.